There are a few counts of the clone carrying this TCR beta chain. This CDR3 spans 11 amino acids. Between the trimmed V and J ends, which lost 2 bases and 11 bases, there was a span of 9 bases. The germline gives CDR1 MNHEY, CDR2 SVGAGI. Treatment indicated: around 19 received Ad26.COV2.S at low or high dose, single or two shots; roughly five received placebo; per-sample allocation not given. Samples came from day 63 after the first vaccine or placebo injection. The data were taken from a study of Ad26.COV2.S vaccination and SARS-CoV-2 variants. Repertoires were generated with immunoSEQ multiplex PCR, while TCRdb's copy carries only in-frame clones and drops some. Seen here are hundreds of thousands of clones, roughly 90% observed once, and the top ten hold roughly 1.5%.

The sequence came from a person aged 18-60 years who received the Ad26.COV2.S COVID-19 vaccine or a placebo. The rearrangement uses TRBV6-5 and TRBJ1-2, with a tentative D call TRBD1 (5 bases). Sequencing was performed on peripheral blood, taken in a trial of Ad26.COV2.S vaccine versus placebo. CDR3 amino acids: CASSYDGTYTF. CDR3 nucleotides: TGTGCCAGCAGTTACGACGGGACGTACACCTTC.